This T cell receptor (beta chain) was captured by sequencing in a study of CD8+ T cells in alopecia areata. Overall study: Twice a day, 5 to 10 mg of oral tofacitinib was administered to treated patients.

Treatment reported: oral pan-JAK inhibitor, 5-10 mg twice daily. Notes on this clone: Other DNA variants within this sample encode the same CDR3.

RNA was extracted and reverse transcribed into cDNA as the sequencing template. The protocol was immunoSEQ multiplex PCR, while the TCRdb copy is restricted to in-frame clones and leaves out a portion. The sample yields about 200,000 clones, 35% to 40% seen once. This CDR3 contains 11 residues. CDR1 and CDR2 from the germline V gene are MNHEY and SVGAGI. V lost 6 bases, J lost 7 bases, and 1 base stayed unmatched. Sequenced material: CD4+ T cells sorted from blood, taken around week 34, from a patient treated with tofacitinib. The chain combines TRBV6-5 with TRBJ1-2; 8 bases match TRBD1. The receptor comes from a human donor with alopecia areata. In DNA form, the CDR3 reads TGTGCCAGCAGACAGGGGGGTGGCTACACCTTC. It yields the protein CASRQGGGYTF.